What follows are 21 T cell receptor beta chains derived from one specimen sequenced in a study of T cell responses to AZD1222 COVID-19 vaccine. Clones were read by immunoSEQ multiplex PCR, and TCRdb kept only the in-frame ones, dropping some. The repertoire consists of over 30,000 clones, with just over 85% occurring once and the leading ten covering approximately 26%. The source was peripheral blood, collected 28 days after the second dose of the MenACWY control vaccine. These receptors were obtained from an adult who received the MenACWY meningococcal vaccine as a control.

J is TRBJ1-2 and V is TRBV12-3 or TRBV12-4; 7 bases agree with TRBD1. This CDR3 spans 13 amino acids. V shed 4 bases and J 5 bases; nucleotides not matched to a gene: 4. CDR3 bases: TGTGCCAGCAGTTGGGACAGCCGTTATGGCTACACCTTC. It yields the protein CASSWDSRYGYTF.

This sequence joins TRBV7-9 and TRBJ2-3; 11 nucleotides align to TRBD2. V dropped 0 bases and J dropped 6; count of bases not matched to a gene: 5. The V gene's germline CDR1 is SEHNR and CDR2 FQNEAQ (reference sequence). CDR3 length: 16 residues. The CDR3, as DNA: TGTGCCAGCAGCTTAGCCGGGGCTAGCGGGAGGGATACGCAGTATTTT. Encoded protein: CASSLAGASGRDTQYF.

The gene calls are TRBV19 and TRBJ1-2; D may be TRBD1 (5 bases). Germline lookup yields CDR1 LNHDA and CDR2 SQIVND (reference sequence). V lost 7 bases, J lost 2 bases, and 17 bases lay in between. This CDR3 contains 15 residues. This chain's CDR3 is CASTREGNRNYGYTF. In DNA form, the CDR3 reads TGTGCCAGTACCCGGGAGGGGAATCGAAACTATGGCTACACCTTC.

This sequence joins TRBV24-1 and TRBJ2-6; no clear D gene. Trimming removed 6 bases from V and 4 bases from J, with 12 bases in between. The CDR3 has 15 residues. Germline V lookup: CDR1 KGHDR, CDR2 SFDVKD. CDR3 sequence (DNA): TGTGCCACCAGTCCCCCCGGGTCGGGGGCCAACGTCCTGACTTTC. This sequence encodes CATSPPGSGANVLTF.

J is TRBJ2-1 and V is TRBV24-1; no definite D call. This CDR3 has 14 amino acids. The V and J ends lost 5 bases and 1 base respectively, with 8 bases between them. Germline V gene sequence: CDR1 KGHDR, CDR2 SFDVKD. The CDR3 here is CATSVRESYNEQFF. CDR3 DNA sequence: TGTGCCACCAGTGTTAGGGAATCCTACAATGAGCAGTTCTTC.

The V call is TRBV28, the J call TRBJ1-2, with D perhaps matching TRBD1 (5 bases). Germline assignment: CDR1 MDHEN and CDR2 SYDVKM. V lost 5 bases, J lost 6 bases, and 16 bases lay in between. The CDR3 covers 14 residues. CDR3 protein: CASSLLVGVHGYTF. CDR3 in DNA: TGTGCCAGCAGTCTCCTAGTGGGGGTCCATGGCTACACCTTC.

J is TRBJ2-7 and V is TRBV6-5; D is possibly TRBD1 (5 bases). Trimming removed 6 bases from V and 1 base from J, with 10 bases in between. Per the germline V gene, CDR1 is MNHEY and CDR2 is SVGAGI. CDR3 length: 13 residues. The DNA for the CDR3 is TGTGCCAGCAGCTCGAGACAGTCCTACGAGCAGTACTTC. Its translation is CASSSRQSYEQYF.

The chain has TRBV6-4 and TRBJ2-1, with D possibly TRBD2 on 6 matching bases. This CDR3 has 15 amino acids. The V end lost 6 bases, the J end lost 4 bases, and 16 bases lay between the germline ends. CDR1 is MRHNA and CDR2 is SNTAGT in the germline V gene. Here the CDR3 reads CASREDAGSYNEQFF. CDR3 coding DNA: TGTGCCAGCAGAGAGGACGCGGGGTCTTACAATGAGCAGTTCTTC.

As regards this clone: The junction and the germline gene differ at one end; a read error may be behind it. The V and J genes are TRBV2 and TRBJ2-5; TRBD2 matches at 14 bases. Per the germline V gene, CDR1 is SNHLY and CDR2 is FYNNEI. CDR3 length: 13 amino acids. The DNA for the CDR3 is TGTGCCACCCCGGGACTAGCGGGAGAGCCCCAGTACTTC. It yields the protein CATPGLAGEPQYF.

This clone was recorded once. The chain has TRBV6-6 and TRBJ2-7; 7 nucleotides line up with TRBD2. CDR1 is MNHNY and CDR2 is SVGAGI in the germline V gene (reference sequence). The CDR3 length is 11 residues. The junction had 7 bases not matched to a gene; V was cut back by 6 bases and J by 11 bases. The CDR3 DNA reads as TGTGCCAGCAGATTGCGGGAGACCGAGTACTTC. Translated, it gives CASRLRETEYF.

The J gene is TRBJ2-3, the V gene TRBV5-1; no reliable D call. CDR1 is SGHRS, CDR2 YFSETQ, per germline. The V and J ends lost 3 bases and 2 bases respectively, with 10 bases between them. This CDR3 has 14 residues. The CDR3 reads CASSSLTITDTQYF. The CDR3, as DNA: TGCGCCAGCAGCTCCTTGACAATCACAGATACGCAGTATTTT.

This clone appeared once. This chain uses TRBV4-1 with TRBJ1-3; D is possibly TRBD1 (6 bases). The length of the CDR3 is 15 residues. Germline V gene data show CDR1 as MGHRA and CDR2 as YSYEKL. V lost 1 base and J 4 bases, leaving 11 bases between the germline ends. The CDR3 DNA reads as TGCGCCAGCAGCCAAGGAACAGGGAAGGGAAACACCATATATTTT. Translating gives CASSQGTGKGNTIYF.

The chain is built from TRBV7-3 and TRBJ1-1, with D perhaps TRBD1 (5 bases). V was pared by 4 bases and J by 8 bases, with 17 bases between. This CDR3 has 14 amino acids. The V gene's germline CDR1 is SGHTA and CDR2 FQGTGA. CDR3 nucleotides: TGTGCCAGCAGCTCCGGTCCAGGGTCCCCCGAAGCTTTCTTT. The encoded protein is CASSSGPGSPEAFF.

This chain uses TRBV6-1 with TRBJ2-3; 9 bases map to TRBD2. This CDR3 is built from 15 residues. Looked up from germline, CDR1 is MNHNS and CDR2 is SASEGT. V was clipped by 3 bases and J by 4 bases; unmatched bases: 5. The CDR3 region is CASSEAAGGPDTQYF. CDR3 nucleotides: TGTGCCAGCAGTGAGGCAGCGGGAGGTCCAGATACGCAGTATTTT.

This rearrangement joins TRBV19 to TRBJ2-1, with 10 bases that match TRBD2. CDR3 length: 16 amino acids. In germline, CDR1 is LNHDA, CDR2 SQIVND (reference sequence). Germline trimming cut 3 bases from V and 9 bases from J; bases unmatched to any gene: 11. CDR3 protein: CASSISASSGSSEQFF. CDR3 in DNA: TGTGCCAGTAGTATCTCGGCGTCTAGCGGGAGCAGTGAGCAGTTCTTC.

The rearrangement joins TRBV7-9 to TRBJ1-2, with D maybe TRBD1 (6 bases). This CDR3 region has 14 residues. From germline, CDR1 is SEHNR and CDR2 FQNEAQ (reference sequence). V was trimmed by 2 bases and J by 4 bases, leaving 11 bases between them. CDR3 in DNA: TGTGCCAGCAGCTTAAAGGGAGGGGGCTATGGCTACACCTTC. It codes for CASSLKGGGYGYTF.

The rearrangement joins TRBV2 to TRBJ1-6; the D is unclear. Germline assignment: CDR1 SNHLY and CDR2 FYNNEI. Trimming cost V 5 bases and J 3 bases, with 8 bases left between them. The CDR3 contains 14 residues. DNA of the CDR3: TGTGCCAGCAGTAATTCTTTCTATAATTCACCCCTCCACTTT. It specifies CASSNSFYNSPLHF.

This chain uses TRBV11-1 with TRBJ2-1, with a possible D match to TRBD2 (6 bases). The germline gives CDR1 SGHAT, CDR2 FQDESV (reference sequence). Between the trimmed V and J ends, which lost 2 bases and 3 bases, there was a span of 11 bases. The CDR3 is made up of 15 amino acids. The CDR3, as DNA: TGTGCCAGCAGCTTATTGCGGGACGACTACAATGAGCAGTTCTTC. It specifies CASSLLRDDYNEQFF.

The chain uses TRBV5-1 and TRBJ2-7; 8 bases align to TRBD2. From germline, CDR1 is SGHRS and CDR2 YFSETQ. The V gene end was trimmed by 0 bases and the J gene end by 0 bases; junction bases not matched to a gene: 8. The CDR3 spans 17 residues. The CDR3: CASSLVAGLGASYEQYF. CDR3 nucleotides: TGCGCCAGCAGCTTGGTGGCGGGACTAGGGGCCTCCTACGAGCAGTACTTC.

This rearrangement joins TRBV10-3 to TRBJ2-7; perhaps TRBD2 as D (6 bases). CDR3 length equals 14 residues. The V and J ends lost 6 bases and 4 bases respectively, with 16 bases between them. The V gene's germline CDR1 is ENHRY and CDR2 SYGVKD. The CDR3 DNA reads TGTGCCATCAGGCCGGGAATGGGGACTTACGAGCAGTACTTC. It yields the protein CAIRPGMGTYEQYF.

J is TRBJ2-3 and V is TRBV28; D is unclear. The CDR3 spans 13 residues. Germline-derived CDR1 and CDR2 are MDHEN and SYDVKM. V was shortened by 3 bases and J by 6 bases, with 10 bases between the two germline ends. In DNA, the CDR3 is TGTGCCAGCAGTTTGCTGAACGTGGATACGCAGTATTTT. It is translated as CASSLLNVDTQYF.